Listed below are T cell receptor beta chains from one sample, sequenced in a study of response to subunit inactivated influenza vaccine. TCRdb itself ran the RT-PCR reads through MiXCR, one entry per CDR3 protein. The sample holds hundreds of thousands of distinct CDR3 sequences, 7.6% seen once. The material was PBMCs from blood, obtained less than 25 months after vaccination. These receptor sequences come from a man aged 45 to 70 who received an inactivated influenza vaccine. The CDR3 runs from the conserved cysteine through the conserved F or W. D genes are given only for firm matches. Expanded clones are given a class, and other clones once, few, many or no size at all.

V gene	D gene	J gene	clone size	CDR3 DNA	CDR3 protein
TRBV5-5	TRBD1	TRBJ2-3	.	TGTGCCAGCAGCTTGGTGGTCACAGGGGTGAGCACAGATACGCAGTATTTT	CASSLVVTGVSTDTQYF
TRBV12-3/TRBV12-4	.	TRBJ2-7	.	TGTGCCAGCAGCGAGGGGGTCTCGGGAGAGCAGTACTTC	CASSEGVSGEQYF
TRBV28	TRBD2	TRBJ2-5	many	TGTGCCAGCAGTTTATTGAGCGGGGGACAAGAGACCCAGTACTTC	CASSLLSGGQETQYF
TRBV7-2	TRBD1	TRBJ2-7	few	TGTGCCAGCAGCGCCAGACAGGGTTACGAGCAGTACTTC	CASSARQGYEQYF
TRBV5-1	TRBD1	TRBJ1-1	.	TGCGCCAGCAGCTTGGGACAGGGGGCAAAGGCTTTCTTT	CASSLGQGAKAFF
TRBV4-2	TRBD2	TRBJ2-3	many	TGTGCCAGCAGGGCCACGGCGGGGGGTAGCACAGATACGCAGTATTTT	CASRATAGGSTDTQYF
TRBV28	.	TRBJ1-2	.	TGTGCCAGCAGTTACGGGGGGGAGGGGTTCTATGGCTACACCTTC	CASSYGGEGFYGYTF
TRBV5-1	.	TRBJ2-5	many	TGCGCCAGCAGCTTCGGCGCAGACTCGCAAGAGACCCAGTACTTC	CASSFGADSQETQYF
TRBV24-1	.	TRBJ1-5	many	TGTGCCACCAGTGACGGGGTCCAGCCCCAGCATTTT	CATSDGVQPQHF
TRBV20-1	.	TRBJ2-3	many	TGCAGTGCTAGAGATGATTTTAGGACGGGGGCAGATACGCAGTATTTT	CSARDDFRTGADTQYF
TRBV6-6	TRBD1	TRBJ1-5	many	TGTGCCAGCATAAACCGACAGGGGTGGAATCCCCAGCATTTT	CASINRQGWNPQHF
TRBV20-1	.	TRBJ2-1	.	TGCAGTGCTAGAGATCCTGGTAGCGGAACCTACAATGAGCAGTTCTTC	CSARDPGSGTYNEQFF
TRBV7-9	.	TRBJ2-1	few	TGTGCCAGCACAGTTCGGTTGGATGAGCAGTTCTTC	CASTVRLDEQFF